This T cell receptor beta chain was recorded in a study of shared clonotypes between healthy human individuals. V lost 4 bases to trimming and J lost 7 bases; unmatched junction nucleotides: 8. This CDR3 region has 14 residues. The germline V gene encodes CDR1 MGHRA and CDR2 YSYEKL. Notes on the study in general: Generation of non-shared clonotypes was less probable than generation of clonotypes shared by all four donors.

As concerns this clone: As yet, its antigen is unknown.

Produced via immunoSEQ multiplex PCR; TCRdb's table is partial and in-frame only. The repertoire has 640,000 or so clones, around 72% of them found once; the top ten carry around 1.8%. This TCR was sampled from a woman aged 25 to 45 in good health. Sequenced: memory CD4+ T cells sorted from blood. This sample's subset: CD45RA-negative fraction. The V gene is TRBV4-1, the J gene TRBJ2-7; 9 bases are a match to TRBD2. The CDR3 reads CASSRTGTSLEQYF. The CDR3 DNA sequence: TGCGCCAGCAGCCGGACCGGGACTAGCCTGGAGCAGTACTTC.